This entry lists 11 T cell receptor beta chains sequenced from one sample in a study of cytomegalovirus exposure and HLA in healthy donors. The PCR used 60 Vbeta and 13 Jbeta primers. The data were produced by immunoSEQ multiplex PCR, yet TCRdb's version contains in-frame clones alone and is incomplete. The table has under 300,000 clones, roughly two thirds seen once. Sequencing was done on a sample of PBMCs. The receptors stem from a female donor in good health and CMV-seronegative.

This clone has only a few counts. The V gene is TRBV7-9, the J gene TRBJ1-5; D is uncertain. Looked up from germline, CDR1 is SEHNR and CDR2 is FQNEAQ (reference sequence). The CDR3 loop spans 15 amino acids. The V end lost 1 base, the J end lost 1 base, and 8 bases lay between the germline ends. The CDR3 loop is CASSLDPTSNQPQHF. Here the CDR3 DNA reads TGTGCCAGCAGCTTAGATCCTACGAGCAATCAGCCCCAGCATTTT. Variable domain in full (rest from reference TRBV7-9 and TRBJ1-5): DTGVSQNPRHKITKRGQNVTFRCDPISEHNRLYWYRQTLGQGPEFLTYFQNEAQLEKSRLLSDRFSAERPKGSFSTLEIQRTEQGDSAMYLCASSLDPTSNQPQHFGDGTRLSIL.

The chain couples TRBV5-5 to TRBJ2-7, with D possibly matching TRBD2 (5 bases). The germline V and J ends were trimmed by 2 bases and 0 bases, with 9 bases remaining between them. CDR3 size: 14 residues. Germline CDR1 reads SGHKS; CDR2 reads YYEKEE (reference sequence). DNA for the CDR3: TGTGCCAGCAGCTTTACGGGAAACTCCTACGAGCAGTACTTC. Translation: CASSFTGNSYEQYF.

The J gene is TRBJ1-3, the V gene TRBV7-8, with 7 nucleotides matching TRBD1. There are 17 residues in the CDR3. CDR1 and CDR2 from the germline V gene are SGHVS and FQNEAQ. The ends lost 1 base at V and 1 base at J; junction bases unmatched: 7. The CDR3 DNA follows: TGTGCCAGCAGCTTAGGTTCCGCAGGGGGGTCTGGAAACACCATATATTTT. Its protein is CASSLGSAGGSGNTIYF.

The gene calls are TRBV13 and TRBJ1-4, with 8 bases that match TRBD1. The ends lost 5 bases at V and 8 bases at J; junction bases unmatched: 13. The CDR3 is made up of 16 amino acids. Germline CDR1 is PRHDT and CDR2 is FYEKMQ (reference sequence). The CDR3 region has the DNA TGTGCCAGCAGCCCCACCTGGGGCAGGGGGCTCGAAAAACTGTTTTTT. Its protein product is CASSPTWGRGLEKLFF.

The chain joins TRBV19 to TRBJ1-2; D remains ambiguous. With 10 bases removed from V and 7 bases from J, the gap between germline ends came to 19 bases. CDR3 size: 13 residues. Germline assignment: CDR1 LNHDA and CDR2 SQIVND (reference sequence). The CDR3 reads CATEIRGGSGYTF. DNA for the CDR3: TGTGCCACTGAAATCCGGGGAGGGAGTGGCTACACCTTC.

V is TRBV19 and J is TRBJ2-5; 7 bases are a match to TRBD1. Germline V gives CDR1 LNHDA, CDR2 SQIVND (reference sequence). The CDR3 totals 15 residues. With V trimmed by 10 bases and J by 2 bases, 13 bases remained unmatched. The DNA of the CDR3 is TGTGCCACCCAAAACCAGGGGGTGGTACAAGAGACCCAGTACTTC. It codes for CATQNQGVVQETQYF.

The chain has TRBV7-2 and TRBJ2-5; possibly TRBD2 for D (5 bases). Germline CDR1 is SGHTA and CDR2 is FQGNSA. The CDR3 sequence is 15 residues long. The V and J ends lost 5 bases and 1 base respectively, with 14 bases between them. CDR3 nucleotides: TGTGCCAGCAGCCCCCCGTCAGCGGTCCAAGAGACCCAGTACTTC. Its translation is CASSPPSAVQETQYF.

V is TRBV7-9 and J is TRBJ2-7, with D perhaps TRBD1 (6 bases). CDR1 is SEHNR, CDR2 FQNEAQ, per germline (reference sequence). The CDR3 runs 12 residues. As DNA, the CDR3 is TGTTCAACAGGGCCTGGGGTCCGCGAGCAGTACTTC. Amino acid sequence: CSTGPGVREQYF. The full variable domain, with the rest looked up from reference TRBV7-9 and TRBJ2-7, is DTGVSQNPRHKITKRGQNVTFRCDPISEHNRLYWYRQTLGQGPEFLTYFQNEAQLEKSRLLSDRFSAERPKGSFSTLEIQRTEQGDSAMYLCSTGPGVREQYFGPGTRLTVT.

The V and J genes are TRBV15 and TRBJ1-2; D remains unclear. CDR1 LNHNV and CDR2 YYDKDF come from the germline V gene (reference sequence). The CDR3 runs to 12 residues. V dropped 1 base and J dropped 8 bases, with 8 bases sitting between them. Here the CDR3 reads CATSRGREGYTF. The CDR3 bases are TGTGCCACCAGCAGAGGAAGGGAGGGCTACACCTTC.

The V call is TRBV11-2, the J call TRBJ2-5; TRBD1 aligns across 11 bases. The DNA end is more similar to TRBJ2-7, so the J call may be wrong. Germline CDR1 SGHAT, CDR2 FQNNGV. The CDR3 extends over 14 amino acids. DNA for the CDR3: TGTGCCAGCAACACCGGGACAGGGGGGCACGAGCAGTACTTC. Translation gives CASNTGTGGHEQYF.

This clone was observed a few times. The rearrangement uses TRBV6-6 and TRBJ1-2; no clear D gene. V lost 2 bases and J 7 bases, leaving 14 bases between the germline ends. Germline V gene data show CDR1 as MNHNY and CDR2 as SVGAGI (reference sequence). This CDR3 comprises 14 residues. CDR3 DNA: TGTGCCAGCAGTTACGTGGGCGCTCAATCTGGCTACACCTTC. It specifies CASSYVGAQSGYTF.